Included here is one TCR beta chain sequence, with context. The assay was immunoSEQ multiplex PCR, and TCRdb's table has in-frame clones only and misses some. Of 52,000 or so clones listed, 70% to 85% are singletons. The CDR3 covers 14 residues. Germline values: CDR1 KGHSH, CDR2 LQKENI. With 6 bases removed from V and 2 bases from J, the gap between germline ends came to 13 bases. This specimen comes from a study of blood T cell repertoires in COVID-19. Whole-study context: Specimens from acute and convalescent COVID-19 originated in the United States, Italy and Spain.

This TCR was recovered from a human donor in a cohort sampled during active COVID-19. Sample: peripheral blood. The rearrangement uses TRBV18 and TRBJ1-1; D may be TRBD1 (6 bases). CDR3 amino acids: CASSQDSYNTEAFF. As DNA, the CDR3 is TGTGCCAGCTCCCAGGACAGCTACAACACTGAAGCTTTCTTT.